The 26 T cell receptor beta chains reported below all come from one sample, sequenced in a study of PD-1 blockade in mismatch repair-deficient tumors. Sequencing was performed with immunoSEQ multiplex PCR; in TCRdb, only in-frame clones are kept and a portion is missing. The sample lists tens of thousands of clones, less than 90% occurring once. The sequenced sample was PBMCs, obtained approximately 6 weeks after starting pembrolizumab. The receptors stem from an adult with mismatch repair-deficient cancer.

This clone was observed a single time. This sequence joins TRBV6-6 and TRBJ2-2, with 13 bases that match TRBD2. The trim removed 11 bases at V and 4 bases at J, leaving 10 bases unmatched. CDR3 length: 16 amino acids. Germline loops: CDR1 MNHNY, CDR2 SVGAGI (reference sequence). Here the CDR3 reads CAGGLAGVPGTGELFF. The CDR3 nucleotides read TGTGCCGGTGGACTAGCGGGAGTTCCAGGCACCGGGGAGCTGTTTTTT.

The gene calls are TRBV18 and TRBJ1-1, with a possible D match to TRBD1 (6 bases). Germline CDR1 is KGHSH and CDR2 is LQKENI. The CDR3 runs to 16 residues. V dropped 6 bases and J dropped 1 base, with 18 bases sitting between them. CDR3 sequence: CASSPNRVGTNTEAFF. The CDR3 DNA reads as TGTGCCAGCTCTCCCAACAGGGTCGGGACGAACACTGAAGCTTTCTTT.

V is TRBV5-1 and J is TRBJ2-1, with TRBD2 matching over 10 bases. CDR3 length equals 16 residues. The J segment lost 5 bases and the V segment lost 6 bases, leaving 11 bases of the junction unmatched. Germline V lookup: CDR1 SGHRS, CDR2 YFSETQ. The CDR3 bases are TGCGCCAGCACCTCTTCAAGCGGGAGGGAAAACAATGAGCAGTTCTTC. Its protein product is CASTSSSGRENNEQFF.

CDR3 region: CASKRLASGSYEQYF. The CDR3 region has the DNA TGTGCCAGTAAAAGGTTGGCTAGCGGGAGCTACGAGCAGTACTTC. The gene calls are TRBV28 and TRBJ2-7; 10 bases match TRBD2. With 9 bases clipped from V and 3 bases from J, the junction kept 11 bases outside the gene matches. Germline-derived CDR1 and CDR2 are MDHEN and SYDVKM. This CDR3 is built from 15 residues. Combining the CDR3 with reference TRBV28 and TRBJ2-7 gives the whole variable domain DVKVTQSSRYLVKRTGEKVFLECVQDMDHENMFWYRQDPGLGLRLIYFSYDVKMKEKGDIPEGYSVSREKKERFSLILESASTNQTSMYLCASKRLASGSYEQYFGPGTRLTVT.

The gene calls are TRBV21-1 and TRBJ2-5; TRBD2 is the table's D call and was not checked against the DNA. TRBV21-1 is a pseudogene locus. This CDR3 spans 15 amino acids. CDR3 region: CASSKALLAGETQYF. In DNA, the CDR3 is TGTGCCAGCAGCAAAGCGCTACTAGCGGGAGAGACCCAGTACTTC.

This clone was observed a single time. The CDR3, as DNA: TGTGCCAGCAGTTTGATAGCGGGAGGGTTCACAGATACGCAGTATTTT. Its translation: CASSLIAGGFTDTQYF. V is TRBV27 and J is TRBJ2-3; 11 bases align to TRBD2. V was clipped by 3 bases and J by 2 bases; unmatched bases: 4. Germline V gene sequence: CDR1 MNHEY, CDR2 SMNVEV (reference sequence). The CDR3 extends over 16 amino acids.

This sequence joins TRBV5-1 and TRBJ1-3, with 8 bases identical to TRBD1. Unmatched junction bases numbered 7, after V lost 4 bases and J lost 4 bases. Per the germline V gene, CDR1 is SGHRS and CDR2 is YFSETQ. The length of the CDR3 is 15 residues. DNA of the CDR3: TGCGCCAGCAGCCCCCAGGGGGCATACGGAAACACCATATATTTT. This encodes CASSPQGAYGNTIYF.

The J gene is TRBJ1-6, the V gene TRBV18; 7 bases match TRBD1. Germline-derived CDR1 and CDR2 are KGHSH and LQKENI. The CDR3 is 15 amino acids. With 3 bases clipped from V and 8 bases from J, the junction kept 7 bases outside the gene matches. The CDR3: CASSPSADRYSPLHF. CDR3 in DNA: TGTGCCAGCTCACCCTCCGCGGACAGGTATTCACCCCTCCACTTT. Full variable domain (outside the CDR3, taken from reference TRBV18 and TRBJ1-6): NAGVMQNPRHLVRRRGQEARLRCSPMKGHSHVYWYRQLPEEGLKFMVYLQKENIIDESGMPKERFSAEFPKEGPSILRIQQVVRGDSAAYFCASSPSADRYSPLHFGNGTRLTVT.

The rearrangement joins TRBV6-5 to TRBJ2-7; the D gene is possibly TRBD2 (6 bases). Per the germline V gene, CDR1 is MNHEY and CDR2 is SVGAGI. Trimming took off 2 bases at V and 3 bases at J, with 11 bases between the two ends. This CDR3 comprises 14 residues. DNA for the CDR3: TGTGCCAGCAGTTACAGGGAGGCCAGCTACGAGCAGTACTTC. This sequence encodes CASSYREASYEQYF.

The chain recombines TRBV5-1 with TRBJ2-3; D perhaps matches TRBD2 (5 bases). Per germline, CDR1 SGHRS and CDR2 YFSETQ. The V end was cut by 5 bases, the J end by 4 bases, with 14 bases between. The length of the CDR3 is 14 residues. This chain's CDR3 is CASSGWGDSDTQYF. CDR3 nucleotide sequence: TGCGCCAGCAGTGGTTGGGGAGATTCAGATACGCAGTATTTT.

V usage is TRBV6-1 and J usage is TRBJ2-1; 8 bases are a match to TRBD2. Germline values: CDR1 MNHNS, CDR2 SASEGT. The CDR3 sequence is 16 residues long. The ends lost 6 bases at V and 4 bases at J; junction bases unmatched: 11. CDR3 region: CASRESGRGLYNEQFF. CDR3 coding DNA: TGTGCCAGCAGGGAAAGCGGGAGAGGTCTTTACAATGAGCAGTTCTTC.

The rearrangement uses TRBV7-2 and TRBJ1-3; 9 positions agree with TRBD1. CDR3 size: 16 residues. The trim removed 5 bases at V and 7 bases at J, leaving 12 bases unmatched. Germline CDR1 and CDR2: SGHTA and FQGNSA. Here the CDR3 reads CASSNRDRVFTNTIYF. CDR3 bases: TGTGCCAGCAGCAACCGGGACAGGGTTTTTACGAACACCATATATTTT.

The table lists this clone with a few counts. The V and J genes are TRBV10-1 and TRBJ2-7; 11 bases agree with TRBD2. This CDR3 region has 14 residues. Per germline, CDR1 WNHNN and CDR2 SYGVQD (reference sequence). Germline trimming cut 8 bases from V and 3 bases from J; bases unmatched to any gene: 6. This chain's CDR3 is CASWELAGDYEQYF. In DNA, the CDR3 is TGCGCCAGCTGGGAACTAGCGGGAGACTACGAGCAGTACTTC.

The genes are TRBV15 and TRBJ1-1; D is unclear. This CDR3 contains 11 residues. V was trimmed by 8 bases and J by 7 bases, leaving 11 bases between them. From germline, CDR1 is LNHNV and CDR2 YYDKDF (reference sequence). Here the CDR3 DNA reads TGTGCCACCGCCGGTCCGGTTGAAGCTTTCTTT. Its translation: CATAGPVEAFF.

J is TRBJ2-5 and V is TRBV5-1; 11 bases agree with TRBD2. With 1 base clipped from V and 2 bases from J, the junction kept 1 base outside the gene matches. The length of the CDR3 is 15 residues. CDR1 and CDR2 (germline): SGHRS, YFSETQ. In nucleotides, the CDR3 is TGCGCCAGCAGCTTGACTAGCGGGGGTCAAGAGACCCAGTACTTC. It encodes CASSLTSGGQETQYF.

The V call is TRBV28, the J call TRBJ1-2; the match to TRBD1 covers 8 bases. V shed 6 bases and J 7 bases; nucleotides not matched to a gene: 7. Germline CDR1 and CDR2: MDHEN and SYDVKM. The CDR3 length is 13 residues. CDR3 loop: CASRLGQGFGYTF. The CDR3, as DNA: TGTGCCAGCAGGCTCGGACAGGGATTTGGCTACACCTTC.

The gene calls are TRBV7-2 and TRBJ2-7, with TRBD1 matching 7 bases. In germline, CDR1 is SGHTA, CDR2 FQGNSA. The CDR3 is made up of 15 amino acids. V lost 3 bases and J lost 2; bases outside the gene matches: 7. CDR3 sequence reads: CASSFKFQGAYEQYF. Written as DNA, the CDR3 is TGTGCCAGCAGCTTTAAGTTCCAGGGGGCCTACGAGCAGTACTTC. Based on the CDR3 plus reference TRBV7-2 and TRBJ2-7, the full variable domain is GAGVSQSPSNKVTEKGKDVELRCDPISGHTALYWYRQSLGQGLEFLIYFQGNSAPDKSGLPSDRFSAERTGGSVSTLTIQRTQQEDSAVYLCASSFKFQGAYEQYFGPGTRLTVT.

The CDR3 loop is CAWSGQGASSGNTIYF. The CDR3 DNA reads as TGTGCCTGGAGCGGACAGGGGGCGAGCTCTGGAAACACCATATATTTT. This chain connects TRBV30 to TRBJ1-3; 11 bases match TRBD1. Per germline, CDR1 GTSNPN and CDR2 SVGIG (reference sequence). The CDR3 length is 16 residues. V was clipped by 3 bases and J by 0 bases; unmatched bases: 4. Looking up the rest from reference TRBV30 and TRBJ1-3 gives the full variable domain: SQTIHQWPATLVQPVGSPLSLECTVEGTSNPNLYWYRQAAGRGLQLLFYSVGIGQISSEVPQNLSASRPQDRQFILSSKKLLLSDSGFYLCAWSGQGASSGNTIYFGEGSWLTVV.

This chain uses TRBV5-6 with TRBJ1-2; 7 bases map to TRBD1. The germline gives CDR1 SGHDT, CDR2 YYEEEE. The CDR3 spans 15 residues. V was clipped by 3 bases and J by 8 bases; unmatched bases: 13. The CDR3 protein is CASSWGSRDREGYTF. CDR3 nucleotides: TGTGCCAGCAGCTGGGGGTCCCGGGACAGAGAAGGCTACACCTTC.

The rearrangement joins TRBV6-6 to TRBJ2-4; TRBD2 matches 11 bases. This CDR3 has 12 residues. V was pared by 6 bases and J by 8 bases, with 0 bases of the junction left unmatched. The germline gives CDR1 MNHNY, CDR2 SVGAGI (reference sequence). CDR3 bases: TGTGCCAGCAGACTAGCGGGAGACATTCAGTACTTC. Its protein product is CASRLAGDIQYF.

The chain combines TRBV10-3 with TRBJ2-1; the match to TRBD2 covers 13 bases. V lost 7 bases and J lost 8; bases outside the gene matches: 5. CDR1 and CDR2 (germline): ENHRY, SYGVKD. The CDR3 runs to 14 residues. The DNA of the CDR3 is TGTGCCATCAAGGGGACTAGCGGGACAGATGAGCAGTTCTTC. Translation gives CAIKGTSGTDEQFF.

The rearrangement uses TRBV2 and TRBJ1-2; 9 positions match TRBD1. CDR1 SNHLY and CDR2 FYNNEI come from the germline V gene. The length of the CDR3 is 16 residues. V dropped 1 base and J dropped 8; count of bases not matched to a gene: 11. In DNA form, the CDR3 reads TGTGCCAGCAGTGAAGGGGAGCCCGGGACAGGGTACGGCTACACCTTC. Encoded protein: CASSEGEPGTGYGYTF.

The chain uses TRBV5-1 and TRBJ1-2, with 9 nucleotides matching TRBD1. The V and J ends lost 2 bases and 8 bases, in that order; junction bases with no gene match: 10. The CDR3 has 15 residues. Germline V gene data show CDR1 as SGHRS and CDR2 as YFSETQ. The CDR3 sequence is CASSFGGGQGTGYTF. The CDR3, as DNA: TGCGCCAGCAGCTTTGGAGGGGGACAGGGTACCGGCTACACCTTC.

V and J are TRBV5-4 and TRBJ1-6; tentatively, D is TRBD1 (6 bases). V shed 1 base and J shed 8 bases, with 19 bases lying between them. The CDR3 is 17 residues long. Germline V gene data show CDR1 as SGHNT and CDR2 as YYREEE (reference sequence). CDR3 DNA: TGTGCCAGCAGCTTGTATCAGGGGTTCGAGGAGGATTCACCCCTCCACTTT. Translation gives CASSLYQGFEEDSPLHF.

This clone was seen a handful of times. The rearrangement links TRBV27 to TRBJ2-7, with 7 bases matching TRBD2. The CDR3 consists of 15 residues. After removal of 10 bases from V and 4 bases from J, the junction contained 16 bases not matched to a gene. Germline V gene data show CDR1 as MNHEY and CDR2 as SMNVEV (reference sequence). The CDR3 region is CATSSPGLPWYEQYF. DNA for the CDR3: TGTGCCACCAGCAGCCCGGGACTACCTTGGTACGAGCAGTACTTC.

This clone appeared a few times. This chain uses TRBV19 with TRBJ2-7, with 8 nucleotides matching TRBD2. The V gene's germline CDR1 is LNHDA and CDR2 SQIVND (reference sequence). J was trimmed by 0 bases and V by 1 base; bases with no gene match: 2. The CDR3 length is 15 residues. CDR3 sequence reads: CASSIASGHSYEQYF. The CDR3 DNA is TGTGCCAGTAGTATAGCTAGCGGGCACTCCTACGAGCAGTACTTC.